The clone carrying this T cell receptor (beta chain) was observed a few times. What it recognizes is unknown. The data derive from a study of OX40 agonist ivuxolimab in advanced cancers. About the research overall: Every 2 weeks, patients got intravenous ivuxolimab at one of six dose levels (0.01-10 mg/kg).

CDR1 MDHEN and CDR2 SYDVKM come from the germline V gene. V lost 6 bases and J lost 7; bases outside the gene matches: 11. The length of the CDR3 is 15 residues. Findings and limits, study-wide: Low normalized clonal expansion also occurred in some nonresponding patients.

The table came from immunoSEQ multiplex PCR; TCRdb's copy has only in-frame clones and leaves some out. Among approximately 90,000 clones listed, around 82% were seen once. This chain connects TRBV28 to TRBJ2-2; 7 nucleotides align to TRBD1. Material: CD4+ or CD8+ T cells sorted from blood, obtained in a trial of the OX40 agonist ivuxolimab. The sequence was collected from an adult with an advanced solid tumor such as melanoma, head and neck, liver or kidney cancer. The CDR3 bases are TGTGCCAGCAGCTCAACAGGGGTGAACGGCGGGGAGCTGTTTTTT. Its translation is CASSSTGVNGGELFF.